A selection of T cell receptor beta chains follows, all from one sample in a study of shared T cell receptors in the human thymus. Profiling relied on immunoSEQ multiplex PCR, and the TCRdb table lists in-frame clones only, not all of them. The sample has approximately 760,000 clones; around 85% are singletons. These data also formed part of another study, on human thymus T cells.

The sample was thymocytes. The receptors shown here come from a girl under three years old with a congenital heart defect. Each CDR3 is given with its conserved first and last residue. Each record gives: D gene, clone size, V gene, J gene, CDR3 protein, CDR3 DNA. D genes are given only for firm matches. For some rows the clone size is stated as once, few or many, or as a class when expanded; others skip it.

d_call: -
clone_size: -
v_call: TRBV4-1
j_call: TRBJ1-1
cdr3_aa: CASSPPSETEAFF
cdr3_nt: TGCGCCAGCAGCCCTCCGAGTGAGACTGAAGCTTTCTTT

d_call: -
clone_size: -
v_call: TRBV9
j_call: TRBJ1-2
cdr3_aa: CASSVGGGTANYGYTF
cdr3_nt: TGTGCCAGCAGCGTAGGTGGGGGGACGGCCAACTATGGCTACACCTTC

d_call: -
clone_size: -
v_call: TRBV5-1
j_call: TRBJ1-5
cdr3_aa: CGGDQPQHF
cdr3_nt: TGCGGAGGAGATCAGCCCCAGCATTTT

d_call: TRBD1
clone_size: -
v_call: TRBV27
j_call: TRBJ2-7
cdr3_aa: CASSSDRVGDEQYF
cdr3_nt: TGTGCCAGCAGTAGTGACAGGGTTGGCGACGAGCAGTACTTC

d_call: TRBD1
clone_size: -
v_call: TRBV7-6
j_call: TRBJ1-6
cdr3_aa: CASSPGTANNSPLHF
cdr3_nt: TGTGCCAGCAGCCCCGGGACAGCTAATAATTCACCCCTCCACTTT

d_call: -
clone_size: -
v_call: TRBV30
j_call: TRBJ2-3
cdr3_aa: CAWSTTFPTSTDTQYF
cdr3_nt: TGTGCCTGGAGCACCACGTTCCCAACTAGCACAGATACGCAGTATTTT

d_call: TRBD1
clone_size: few
v_call: TRBV5-6
j_call: TRBJ1-6
cdr3_aa: CASSSLTGTVTLHF
cdr3_nt: TGTGCCAGCAGCTCGTTAACCGGGACAGTCACCCTCCACTTT

d_call: -
clone_size: few
v_call: TRBV9
j_call: TRBJ1-1
cdr3_aa: CASSVAAGGQSMEAFF
cdr3_nt: TGTGCCAGCAGCGTAGCGGCCGGCGGGCAGTCTATGGAAGCTTTCTTT

d_call: -
clone_size: -
v_call: TRBV27
j_call: TRBJ1-2
cdr3_aa: CASSFGRGDSCYYGYTF
cdr3_nt: TGTGCCAGCAGTTTCGGCAGGGGCGATTCTTGTTACTATGGCTACACCTTC

d_call: TRBD1
clone_size: -
v_call: TRBV5-4
j_call: TRBJ2-5
cdr3_aa: CASSWTGSSHKNLTETQYF
cdr3_nt: TGTGCCAGCAGCTGGACAGGTTCTTCCCACAAAAATCTCACAGAGACCCAGTACTTC

d_call: -
clone_size: once
v_call: TRBV5-6
j_call: TRBJ2-3
cdr3_aa: CASSLFRGTDTQYF
cdr3_nt: TGTGCCAGCAGCTTGTTCAGGGGCACAGATACGCAGTATTTT

d_call: -
clone_size: -
v_call: TRBV28
j_call: TRBJ2-7
cdr3_aa: CASRGSTVYYEQYF
cdr3_nt: TGTGCCAGCAGGGGATCGACAGTGTACTACGAGCAGTACTTC

d_call: TRBD1
clone_size: -
v_call: TRBV5-4
j_call: TRBJ1-2
cdr3_aa: CASSSPGQGLDGYTF
cdr3_nt: TGTGCCAGCAGTTCACCGGGACAGGGGTTAGATGGCTACACCTTC

d_call: -
clone_size: -
v_call: TRBV4-1
j_call: TRBJ1-3
cdr3_aa: CASSPGLEFSGNTIYF
cdr3_nt: TGCGCCAGCAGCCCCGGACTGGAATTTTCAGGAAACACCATATATTTT

d_call: TRBD1
clone_size: -
v_call: TRBV4-1
j_call: TRBJ1-6
cdr3_aa: CASSRFSSRQGNNSPLHF
cdr3_nt: TGCGCCAGCAGCCGCTTTTCGTCGCGACAGGGGAATAATTCACCCCTCCACTTT

d_call: TRBD2
clone_size: -
v_call: TRBV7-2
j_call: TRBJ2-5
cdr3_aa: CASSGREVGGGETQYF
cdr3_nt: TGTGCCAGCAGCGGCCGGGAAGTGGGCGGGGGGGAGACCCAGTACTTC

d_call: TRBD1
clone_size: -
v_call: TRBV5-1
j_call: TRBJ1-1
cdr3_aa: CASSFFFTGGGDTEAFF
cdr3_nt: TGCGCCAGCAGCTTTTTTTTCACAGGGGGAGGGGACACTGAAGCTTTCTTT

d_call: -
clone_size: -
v_call: TRBV28
j_call: TRBJ2-1
cdr3_aa: CASSPSAGTVGNEQFF
cdr3_nt: TGTGCCAGCAGTCCTTCAGCGGGTACTGTAGGCAATGAGCAGTTCTTC

d_call: -
clone_size: -
v_call: TRBV6-1
j_call: TRBJ2-3
cdr3_aa: CAIIGFGQNTDTQYF
cdr3_nt: TGTGCCATCATCGGGTTTGGACAGAACACAGATACGCAGTATTTT

d_call: -
clone_size: -
v_call: TRBV5-4
j_call: TRBJ1-2
cdr3_aa: CASSQVPRRDGYTF
cdr3_nt: TGTGCCAGCAGCCAAGTCCCCAGGCGGGATGGCTACACCTTC

d_call: TRBD1
clone_size: -
v_call: TRBV9
j_call: TRBJ1-2
cdr3_aa: CASSARQGDGYTF
cdr3_nt: TGTGCCAGCAGCGCCCGACAGGGGGATGGCTACACCTTC

d_call: TRBD1
clone_size: -
v_call: TRBV9
j_call: TRBJ1-6
cdr3_aa: CASSVGQGNSPLHF
cdr3_nt: TGTGCCAGCAGCGTGGGACAGGGCAATTCACCCCTCCACTTT

d_call: TRBD1
clone_size: -
v_call: TRBV14
j_call: TRBJ2-7
cdr3_aa: CASSQRDHWTGFLNEQYF
cdr3_nt: TGTGCCAGCAGCCAAAGGGACCATTGGACAGGCTTTCTCAACGAGCAGTACTTC

d_call: TRBD1
clone_size: -
v_call: TRBV5-4
j_call: TRBJ2-6
cdr3_aa: CASSPGTASSGANVLTF
cdr3_nt: TGTGCCAGCAGCCCCGGGACAGCAAGCTCTGGGGCCAACGTCCTGACTTTC

d_call: -
clone_size: -
v_call: TRBV9
j_call: TRBJ2-7
cdr3_aa: CASSGPGVQYF
cdr3_nt: TGTGCCAGCAGCGGACCAGGGGTGCAGTACTTC

d_call: TRBD1
clone_size: -
v_call: TRBV27
j_call: TRBJ1-1
cdr3_aa: CASSADRDRTTATNTEAFF
cdr3_nt: TGTGCCAGCAGTGCGGACCGGGACAGAACTACGGCGACTAACACTGAAGCTTTCTTT

d_call: -
clone_size: -
v_call: TRBV14
j_call: TRBJ1-6
cdr3_aa: CASSQRDSSSYNSPLHF
cdr3_nt: TGTGCCAGCAGCCAGCGGGACTCGAGCTCCTATAATTCACCCCTCCACTTT

d_call: -
clone_size: -
v_call: TRBV5-6
j_call: TRBJ2-3
cdr3_aa: CASSLVSGWGGGILDTQYF
cdr3_nt: TGTGCCAGCAGCTTGGTTTCCGGTTGGGGGGGCGGAATTTTGGATACGCAGTATTTT

d_call: TRBD2
clone_size: -
v_call: TRBV7-2
j_call: TRBJ2-5
cdr3_aa: CASSFRTSGVSGYF
cdr3_nt: TGTGCCAGCAGCTTTCGGACTAGCGGGGTTTCAGGGTACTTC